This T cell receptor (beta chain) emerged from a study of cytomegalovirus exposure and HLA in healthy donors. This clone was counted only a few times. Germline loops: CDR1 MGHDK, CDR2 SYGVNS. This CDR3 contains 13 residues. Trimming left V 6 bases short and J 7 bases short, with 13 bases between. The assay was immunoSEQ multiplex PCR, and TCRdb's table has in-frame clones only and misses some. Seen here are about 340,000 clones, about nine tenths observed once, and the top ten hold approximately 0.84%. J is TRBJ1-5 and V is TRBV25-1, with D possibly matching TRBD1 (5 bases). Specimen: PBMCs. The receptor comes from a woman between 18 and 29 years old in good health and CMV-seronegative. The DNA of the CDR3 is TGTGCCAGCAGGCAGGGAAACGGCCAGCCCCAGCATTTT. It is translated as CASRQGNGQPQHF.